This TCR beta chain was recorded in a study of Ad26.COV2.S vaccination and SARS-CoV-2 variants. The wider study: Intramuscular Ad26.COV2.S at 5x10^10 or 1x10^11 viral particles.

V lost 5 bases and J lost 3, with 17 bases in between. The CDR3 length is 15 residues. Germline assignment: CDR1 MGHRA and CDR2 YSYEKL. Method: immunoSEQ multiplex PCR; TCRdb's copy keeps in-frame clones and lacks some. The top ten hold just over 2.5% of the sample, which has 350,000 to 550,000 clones, roughly 89% seen once. Treatment here: some 19 received Ad26.COV2.S at low or high dose, single or two shots; about five received placebo; per-sample allocation not given. Samples came from day 63 after the first vaccine or placebo injection. This sequence originates from a person aged 18 to 65 who received the Ad26.COV2.S COVID-19 vaccine or a placebo. Source: peripheral blood, taken in a trial of Ad26.COV2.S vaccine versus placebo. V is TRBV4-1 and J is TRBJ2-7; no firm D call. The chain's CDR3 is CASSIGPADSYEQYF. DNA for the CDR3: TGCGCCAGCAGCATAGGTCCCGCGGATAGCTACGAGCAGTACTTC.